These 9 T cell receptor beta chains came from one sample sequenced in a study of Ad26.COV2.S vaccination and SARS-CoV-2 variants. TCRdb's table, derived via immunoSEQ multiplex PCR, lists solely in-frame clones and lacks some. The data show about 350,000 clones, roughly 81% seen once. The treatment was: roughly 19 received Ad26.COV2.S at low or high dose, single or two shots; 5 received placebo; per-sample allocation not given. The investigators took samples on day 63 after the first vaccine or placebo injection. The specimen was peripheral blood, collected in a trial of Ad26.COV2.S vaccine versus placebo. These receptor sequences come from a person aged 18-60 years who received the Ad26.COV2.S COVID-19 vaccine or a placebo.

This chain links TRBV6-5 with TRBJ1-5; 7 nucleotides match TRBD1. Germline V CDR1 and CDR2: MNHEY, SVGAGI. The CDR3 runs to 15 residues. The V gene end was trimmed by 7 bases and the J gene end by 4 bases; junction bases not matched to a gene: 10. CDR3 DNA: TGTGCCAGCAAGGGGGCAGGGTCGGATAATCAGCCCCAGCATTTT. It translates to CASKGAGSDNQPQHF.

The chain employs TRBV3-1 (or the pseudogene TRBV3-2) and TRBJ2-7; TRBD2 matches at 9 bases. The J segment lost 2 bases and the V segment lost 2 bases, leaving 7 bases of the junction unmatched. The CDR3 has 16 amino acids. Germline-derived CDR1 and CDR2 are LGHDT and YNNKEL (reference sequence). CDR3 region: CASSQPRLAEPYEQYF. The CDR3 nucleotides are TGTGCCAGCAGCCAACCTAGACTAGCGGAGCCCTACGAGCAGTACTTC.

The chain's CDR3 is CASSLGGRSDTQYF. DNA of the CDR3: TGTGCCAGCAGCTTGGGTGGTAGATCAGATACGCAGTATTTT. The chain has TRBV5-8 and TRBJ2-3; no clear D gene. Germline loops: CDR1 SGHTS, CDR2 YDEGEE. Deletions cut 0 bases from V and 4 bases from J, with 9 bases between. This CDR3 is 14 amino acids long.

The rearrangement links TRBV2 to TRBJ2-5, with 7 positions matching TRBD1. The V gene end was trimmed by 7 bases and the J gene end by 3 bases; junction bases not matched to a gene: 17. This CDR3 spans 17 amino acids. Germline V gene lookup returns CDR1 SNHLY and CDR2 FYNNEI. CDR3: CASTPGTDLPPEETQYF. CDR3 DNA: TGTGCCAGCACGCCCGGGACAGACTTGCCACCAGAAGAGACCCAGTACTTC.

This chain joins TRBV7-6 and TRBJ1-1; tentative D call: TRBD1 (5 bases). Trimming stripped 2 bases from V and 3 bases from J, with 13 bases between. Germline V gene lookup returns CDR1 SGHVS and CDR2 FNYEAQ. The CDR3 runs 15 residues. CDR3 residues: CASSLRGVADTEAFF. CDR3 nucleotide sequence: TGTGCCAGCAGCTTAAGAGGGGTTGCCGACACTGAAGCTTTCTTT.

The V call is TRBV10-1, the J call TRBJ2-3, with 8 bases aligning to TRBD2. The junction had 7 bases not matched to a gene; V was cut back by 4 bases and J by 4 bases. The germline V gene encodes CDR1 WNHNN and CDR2 SYGVQD (reference sequence). The CDR3 sequence is 15 residues long. CDR3 in DNA: TGCGCCAGCAGTGGAGCGGGAGTTCTCTCAGATACGCAGTATTTT. This sequence encodes CASSGAGVLSDTQYF.

This clone has just a few counts. The V and J genes are TRBV3-1 (or the pseudogene TRBV3-2) and TRBJ2-6; D not resolved. Trimming shortened V by 0 bases and J by 2 bases, and 8 bases separated the two germline ends. CDR3 length equals 16 residues. The V gene's germline CDR1 is LGHDT and CDR2 YNNKEL (reference sequence). The chain's CDR3 is CASSQDLGTGANVLTF. The CDR3 DNA reads TGTGCCAGCAGCCAAGATTTAGGGACTGGGGCCAACGTCCTGACTTTC.

The rearrangement joins TRBV19 to TRBJ1-6; possible D gene TRBD1, 5 bases. Germline CDR1 reads LNHDA; CDR2 reads SQIVND (reference sequence). Trimming shortened V by 5 bases and J by 8 bases, and 10 bases separated the two germline ends. The CDR3 is 13 amino acids. The CDR3, as DNA: TGTGCCAGTAGTCCGGGGACCCATTCACCCCTCCACTTT. Protein sequence: CASSPGTHSPLHF. Complete variable domain (other parts from reference TRBV19 and TRBJ1-6): DGGITQSPKYLFRKEGQNVTLSCEQNLNHDAMYWYRQDPGQGLRLIYYSQIVNDFQKGDIAEGYSVSREKKESFPLTVTSAQKNPTAFYLCASSPGTHSPLHFGNGTRLTVT.

The chain recombines TRBV7-2 with TRBJ2-7; 8 bases line up with TRBD2. The germline gives CDR1 SGHTA, CDR2 FQGNSA. V shed 0 bases, J shed 2 bases, and the junction held 3 bases outside the gene matches. The CDR3 is 15 amino acids. The DNA of the CDR3 is TGTGCCAGCAGCTTAGCGGCGGGAGGACCCTACGAGCAGTACTTC. Protein sequence: CASSLAAGGPYEQYF.